Listed here are 22 T cell receptor beta chains from one sample, sequenced in a study of T cell repertoires in cytomegalovirus infection. Their antigens are not known. One entry per CDR3 protein results from TCRdb running MiXCR on the reads. The table lists around 300,000 distinct CDR3 sequences, roughly a fifth of them singletons. Sequenced material: cultured PBMCs, taken from culture after CMV antigen stimulation. The receptor source for this set is a human donor in good health (CMV status not recorded). Some clones in this sample may be carry-over from other donors' samples.

This chain links TRBV28 with TRBJ2-7; TRBD1 matches 7 bases. The CDR3 has 14 residues. The ends lost 6 bases at V and 5 bases at J; junction bases unmatched: 10. The germline V gene encodes CDR1 MDHEN and CDR2 SYDVKM. The CDR3 reads CASRPRPQGNEQYF. The CDR3 DNA follows: TGTGCCAGCAGGCCTAGACCACAGGGGAACGAGCAGTACTTC.

The chain joins TRBV9 to TRBJ1-1; D is perhaps TRBD1 (6 bases). Germline V gene lookup returns CDR1 SGDLS and CDR2 YYNGEE. The CDR3 totals 15 residues. Trimming stripped 0 bases from V and 1 base from J, with 10 bases between. The CDR3, as DNA: TGTGCCAGCAGCGTAGGTGACAGGACGAACACTGAAGCTTTCTTT. This encodes CASSVGDRTNTEAFF.

This clonotype occurred many times. The J gene is TRBJ1-2, the V gene TRBV7-9; no clear D gene. The length of the CDR3 is 14 residues. Germline assignment: CDR1 SEHNR and CDR2 FQNEAQ (reference sequence). Trimming pared 5 bases from V and 3 bases from J, leaving 13 bases between. The chain's CDR3 is CASSPGTEYYGYTF. CDR3 DNA: TGTGCCAGCAGCCCAGGAACCGAGTACTATGGCTACACCTTC.

A few counts support this clonotype. The CDR3 DNA sequence: TGTGCCAGCAGTTACGGGGATGGACAGCCCCAGCATTTT. As protein: CASSYGDGQPQHF. This sequence joins TRBV6-5 and TRBJ1-5, with D unresolved. The V end lost 2 bases, the J end lost 7 bases, and 9 bases lay between the germline ends. Germline V gives CDR1 MNHEY, CDR2 SVGAGI. This CDR3 is 13 amino acids long.

This clonotype came up many times. V is TRBV7-2 and J is TRBJ1-2, with 9 bases that match TRBD1. V gave up 5 bases and J gave up 8 bases; unmatched junction bases: 12. The CDR3 is 15 residues long. The germline V gene encodes CDR1 SGHTA and CDR2 FQGNSA. This CDR3 is CASSPGTGLPGGYTF. CDR3 sequence (DNA): TGTGCCAGCAGCCCGGGGACAGGGCTCCCGGGCGGCTACACCTTC.

This chain connects TRBV29-1 to TRBJ2-1; possibly TRBD1 or TRBD2 for D (5 bases each). Trimming removed 7 bases from V and 5 bases from J, with 24 bases in between. Germline lookup yields CDR1 SQVTM and CDR2 ANQGSEA. CDR3 size: 16 residues. This CDR3 reads CSAASQLGVGNNEQFF. The CDR3 bases are TGCAGCGCCGCGAGTCAGTTGGGGGTAGGTAACAATGAGCAGTTCTTC.

This clonotype was detected only a few times. CDR3 loop: CADRRGVYNEQFF. CDR3 sequence (DNA): TGTGCAGATCGCAGGGGCGTCTACAATGAGCAGTTCTTC. The V gene is TRBV2, the J gene TRBJ2-1; TRBD1 is a possible D gene (6 bases). The length of the CDR3 is 13 residues. Germline values: CDR1 SNHLY, CDR2 FYNNEI.

This clonotype has ten or more counts. The CDR3 here is CASSLDRMLAKNIQYF. In nucleotides, the CDR3 is TGTGCCAGCAGCTTAGATCGAATGTTAGCCAAAAACATTCAGTACTTC. This chain connects TRBV11-2 to TRBJ2-4, with no clear D. Between the trimmed V and J ends, which lost 0 bases and 0 bases, there was a span of 9 bases. The CDR3 is made up of 16 amino acids. CDR1 is SGHAT, CDR2 FQNNGV, per germline.

V is TRBV4-3 and J is TRBJ1-2, with a tentative D call TRBD1 (6 bases). The V end was cut by 2 bases, the J end by 10 bases, with 17 bases between. From germline, CDR1 is LGHNA and CDR2 YSLEER. CDR3 length: 14 amino acids. CDR3 amino acids: CASSQSLGQMDYTF. DNA of the CDR3: TGCGCCAGCAGCCAAAGTTTGGGACAAATGGACTACACCTTC.

At least ten counts were recorded for this clonotype. The chain recombines TRBV7-2 with TRBJ1-1, with D unclear. Trimming stripped 8 bases from V and 2 bases from J, with 12 bases between. Per the germline V gene, CDR1 is SGHTA and CDR2 is FQGNSA. The CDR3 sequence is 13 residues long. CDR3 sequence: CASGRQSNTEAFF. CDR3 nucleotides: TGTGCCAGCGGGCGTCAGTCCAACACTGAAGCTTTCTTT. The full variable domain, in which reference TRBV7-2 and TRBJ1-1 provide the parts outside the CDR3, is GAGVSQSPSNKVTEKGKDVELRCDPISGHTALYWYRQSLGQGLEFLIYFQGNSAPDKSGLPSDRFSAERTGGSVSTLTIQRTQQEDSAVYLCASGRQSNTEAFFGQGTRLTVV.

This sequence joins TRBV18 and TRBJ2-1; TRBD1 might be the D (6 bases). The V gene's germline CDR1 is KGHSH and CDR2 LQKENI. V lost 1 base to trimming and J lost 4 bases, with 11 bases between them. The CDR3 covers 15 residues. The DNA for the CDR3 is TGTGCCAGCTCACCACTTAGGGGGTCTTACAATGAGCAGTTCTTC. The encoded protein is CASSPLRGSYNEQFF.

The chain carries TRBV12-3 or TRBV12-4 and TRBJ2-3; no clear D gene. The CDR3 runs to 13 residues. With 5 bases removed from V and 4 bases from J, the gap between germline ends came to 10 bases. For the CDR3, the DNA is TGTGCCAGCAGTCCCGCCCGACCAGATACGCAGTATTTT. Translating it yields CASSPARPDTQYF.

This clonotype was counted at least ten times. The rearrangement uses TRBV6-2 or TRBV6-3 and TRBJ1-5; D unclear. Germline assignment: CDR1 MNHEY and CDR2 SVGEGT. This CDR3 is built from 14 residues. V was trimmed by 0 bases and J by 5 bases, leaving 8 bases between them. The CDR3 here is CASSYSGLDQPQHF. CDR3 DNA: TGTGCCAGCAGTTACTCCGGGCTGGATCAGCCCCAGCATTTT.

This clonotype showed up many times. This chain's CDR3 is CASSLVSGGETQYF. The CDR3, as DNA: TGTGCCAGCAGCTTAGTCTCGGGAGGGGAGACCCAGTACTTC. The chain employs TRBV7-2 and TRBJ2-5, with TRBD2 matching over 8 bases. The CDR3 is 14 residues long. Per germline, CDR1 SGHTA and CDR2 FQGNSA. The V gene end was trimmed by 1 base and the J gene end by 5 bases; junction bases not matched to a gene: 3.

This clonotype came up a few times. The chain links TRBV10-2 to TRBJ1-1, with 10 bases that match TRBD1. V lost 0 bases, J lost 3 bases, and 13 bases stayed unmatched. Germline assignment: CDR1 WSHSY and CDR2 SAAADI. The CDR3 is made up of 19 amino acids. CDR3 residues: CASSESFGDRGLYDTEAFF. DNA for the CDR3: TGCGCCAGCAGTGAGTCGTTTGGGGACAGGGGCTTGTACGACACTGAAGCTTTCTTT.

The genes are TRBV18 and TRBJ2-7; possible D gene TRBD2, 5 bases. V gave up 5 bases and J gave up 3 bases, with 11 bases separating them. Germline CDR1 reads KGHSH; CDR2 reads LQKENI. The CDR3 runs to 13 residues. The CDR3 is CASSSSGFYEQYF. CDR3 sequence (DNA): TGTGCCAGCTCATCCTCGGGGTTCTACGAGCAGTACTTC.

The chain is built from TRBV2 and TRBJ2-1; D is undetermined. The CDR3 is made up of 11 amino acids. Germline values: CDR1 SNHLY, CDR2 FYNNEI. Trimming stripped 8 bases from V and 10 bases from J, with 12 bases between. The CDR3 coding sequence is TGTGCCAGCGGGTTTTCTTGGGAGCAGTTCTTC. It translates to CASGFSWEQFF.

The chain links TRBV6-2 or TRBV6-3 to TRBJ2-3; maybe TRBD2 (6 bases). Deletions cut 2 bases from V and 5 bases from J, with 20 bases between. This CDR3 is built from 17 residues. Germline loops: CDR1 MNHEY, CDR2 SVGEGT. The CDR3 here is CASSYLISGAQEDTQYF. The CDR3 bases are TGTGCCAGCAGTTACCTCATTAGCGGAGCCCAAGAAGATACGCAGTATTTT.

This clonotype was observed many times. This chain uses TRBV6-1 with TRBJ2-1; 9 bases map to TRBD2. The V and J ends lost 7 bases and 7 bases, in that order; junction bases with no gene match: 14. The germline V gene has CDR1 MNHNS and CDR2 SASEGT. CDR3 length equals 16 residues. CDR3 amino acids: CASNKDSGRGRNEQFF. DNA of the CDR3: TGTGCCAGCAATAAAGATAGCGGGAGAGGGAGGAATGAGCAGTTCTTC.

This clonotype was seen at least ten times. The chain carries TRBV7-2 and TRBJ2-3; the match to TRBD1 covers 9 bases. The V gene's germline CDR1 is SGHTA and CDR2 FQGNSA. The CDR3 spans 17 residues. With V trimmed by 2 bases and J by 3 bases, 9 bases remained unmatched. CDR3 nucleotide sequence: TGTGCCAGCAGCTTAACATGGGGGACAGGGAAGACAGATACGCAGTATTTT. This encodes CASSLTWGTGKTDTQYF. Supplemented by reference TRBV7-2 and TRBJ2-3, the full variable domain reads GAGVSQSPSNKVTEKGKDVELRCDPISGHTALYWYRQSLGQGLEFLIYFQGNSAPDKSGLPSDRFSAERTGGSVSTLTIQRTQQEDSAVYLCASSLTWGTGKTDTQYFGPGTRLTVL.

This clonotype has at least ten counts. The gene calls are TRBV12-3 or TRBV12-4 and TRBJ2-1; 7 bases are a match to TRBD2. This CDR3 contains 15 residues. The V gene end was trimmed by 2 bases and the J gene end by 1 base; junction bases not matched to a gene: 2. The CDR3 is CASSLTSVSYNEQFF. CDR3 nucleotides: TGTGCCAGCAGTTTAACTAGCGTTTCCTACAATGAGCAGTTCTTC.

This clonotype was found many times. The V call is TRBV7-2, the J call TRBJ2-6; no definite D call. In germline, CDR1 is SGHTA, CDR2 FQGNSA. The V end lost 5 bases, the J end lost 1 base, and 9 bases lay between the germline ends. The CDR3 has 15 residues. CDR3: CASSPGPSGANVLTF. The CDR3 DNA is TGTGCCAGCAGCCCCGGACCATCTGGGGCCAACGTCCTGACTTTC.